The 25 T cell receptor beta chains in this list originate from one sample, sequenced in a study of cytomegalovirus exposure and HLA in healthy donors. PCR involved 60 Vbeta and 13 Jbeta primers. Data came from immunoSEQ multiplex PCR; TCRdb stores just in-frame clones and leaves some out. The table includes 140,000 or so clones, 82% detected once. The sequenced sample was PBMCs. The receptors derive from a male donor in good health and CMV-seronegative.

This chain connects TRBV7-2 to TRBJ2-5, with TRBD2 as a possible D gene (6 bases). V dropped 5 bases and J dropped 4 bases, with 20 bases sitting between them. Germline loops: CDR1 SGHTA, CDR2 FQGNSA. The CDR3 is 16 amino acids. The CDR3 here is CASSTRRGEWGETQYF. In DNA, the CDR3 is TGTGCCAGCAGCACCAGGCGGGGAGAGTGGGGAGAGACCCAGTACTTC.

This chain links TRBV5-6 with TRBJ1-5; D might be TRBD1 (5 bases). CDR1 and CDR2 (germline): SGHDT, YYEEEE. V lost 5 bases and J lost 1, with 13 bases in between. This CDR3 has 15 residues. The CDR3 nucleotides are TGTGCCAGCAGTAAGCAGGGTAGGAGCAATCAGCCCCAGCATTTT. Protein sequence: CASSKQGRSNQPQHF.

The chain recombines TRBV7-6 with TRBJ2-7, with TRBD2 matching 9 bases. The CDR3 loop spans 17 amino acids. Germline lookup yields CDR1 SGHVS and CDR2 FNYEAQ. Unmatched junction bases numbered 11, after V lost 5 bases and J lost 0 bases. In DNA, the CDR3 is TGTGCCAGCAGCCCTGCCGTGGGGACTAGCCTCTCCTACGAGCAGTACTTC. It specifies CASSPAVGTSLSYEQYF.

The rearrangement links TRBV7-5 to TRBJ2-1; the DNA was not compared with TRBD1, the D call given in the table. TRBV7-5 is marked as a pseudogene. This CDR3 spans 17 amino acids. The CDR3 protein is CARSPRRTGEVYNEQFF. CDR3 coding DNA: TGTGCCAGAAGCCCCCGACGGACAGGGGAGGTCTACAATGAGCAGTTCTTC.

The chain recombines TRBV9 with TRBJ2-7, with TRBD2 matching 7 bases. The germline CDR1 and CDR2 sequences are SGDLS and YYNGEE. The CDR3 runs 15 residues. J was trimmed by 2 bases and V by 0 bases; bases with no gene match: 5. The CDR3 nucleotides read TGTGCCAGCAGCGTAGGTAGCGGGCCAGCCTACGAGCAGTACTTC. Amino acids: CASSVGSGPAYEQYF.

The CDR3 loop is CASSLRGRGNTGELFF. The CDR3 coding sequence is TGTGCCAGCAGTTTAAGGGGCAGGGGGAACACCGGGGAGCTGTTTTTT. The gene calls are TRBV28 and TRBJ2-2; a weak D match, TRBD1 (6 bases). V was cut by 2 bases and J by 1 base, with 11 bases left in between. Germline V lookup: CDR1 MDHEN, CDR2 SYDVKM. This CDR3 comprises 16 residues.

The V and J genes are TRBV5-1 and TRBJ1-1, with TRBD1 identical over 8 bases. CDR1 is SGHRS and CDR2 is YFSETQ in the germline V gene. The junction had 5 bases not matched to a gene; V was cut back by 4 bases and J by 3 bases. The CDR3 is 14 residues long. CDR3 sequence: CASSVTGGDTEAFF. CDR3 nucleotide sequence: TGCGCCAGCAGCGTAACAGGGGGGGACACTGAAGCTTTCTTT. The whole variable domain, remainder taken from reference TRBV5-1 and TRBJ1-1, is KAGVTQTPRYLIKTRGQQVTLSCSPISGHRSVSWYQQTPGQGLQFLFEYFSETQRNKGNFPGRFSGRQFSNSRSEMNVSTLELGDSALYLCASSVTGGDTEAFFGQGTRLTVV.

The J gene is TRBJ2-1, the V gene TRBV7-9; D is possibly TRBD2 (5 bases). V was pared by 4 bases and J by 11 bases, with 18 bases between. Germline values: CDR1 SEHNR, CDR2 FQNEAQ (reference sequence). This CDR3 spans 14 amino acids. The CDR3: CASSSLLETGKQFF. The CDR3 DNA reads TGTGCCAGCAGCTCGTTGCTCGAGACCGGGAAGCAGTTCTTC. Together with reference TRBV7-9 and TRBJ2-1, the CDR3 gives the full variable domain: DTGVSQNPRHKITKRGQNVTFRCDPISEHNRLYWYRQTLGQGPEFLTYFQNEAQLEKSRLLSDRFSAERPKGSFSTLEIQRTEQGDSAMYLCASSSLLETGKQFFGPGTRLTVL.

V is TRBV9 and J is TRBJ2-7; TRBD2 matches 9 bases. The germline V gene encodes CDR1 SGDLS and CDR2 YYNGEE. Germline trimming cut 3 bases from V and 0 bases from J; bases unmatched to any gene: 7. The CDR3 sequence is 16 residues long. The CDR3 nucleotides read TGTGCCAGCAGCGCGGGTTCGACTAGCGGCTCCTACGAGCAGTACTTC. Translating it yields CASSAGSTSGSYEQYF.

The V and J genes are TRBV27 and TRBJ1-1; 11 positions agree with TRBD1. This CDR3 has 21 residues. The V segment lost 0 bases and the J segment 2 bases; nucleotides outside the gene matches: 17. CDR1 MNHEY and CDR2 SMNVEV come from the germline V gene (reference sequence). In DNA form, the CDR3 reads TGTGCCAGCAGTTTATCTCATTTAGGGACAGGGGGGGTTCGGAGTAACACTGAAGCTTTCTTT. Encoded protein: CASSLSHLGTGGVRSNTEAFF.

The chain employs TRBV5-1 and TRBJ2-1; tentative D call: TRBD2 (6 bases). The CDR3 runs to 14 residues. Trimming left V 1 base short and J 8 bases short, with 13 bases between. Germline V gene data show CDR1 as SGHRS and CDR2 as YFSETQ. CDR3 sequence reads: CASSLTSYRDEQFF. The DNA of the CDR3 is TGCGCCAGCAGCTTGACTAGCTATCGCGATGAGCAGTTCTTC.

In its sample, this clone was seen a few times. This chain links TRBV6-6 with TRBJ2-7; 9 positions agree with TRBD1. Trimming at V came to 4 bases and at J to 1 base, leaving 8 bases not matched to a gene. CDR3 length: 16 residues. The germline V gene encodes CDR1 MNHNY and CDR2 SVGAGI (reference sequence). The CDR3 protein is CASSFSPGQGSYEQYF. The DNA of the CDR3 is TGTGCCAGCAGTTTCTCGCCGGGACAGGGTTCCTACGAGCAGTACTTC.

This clone was seen only a few times. The chain is built from TRBV28 and TRBJ2-2, with TRBD2 identical over 9 bases. Per germline, CDR1 MDHEN and CDR2 SYDVKM. The length of the CDR3 is 19 residues. V shed 3 bases, J shed 3 bases, and the junction held 14 bases outside the gene matches. The CDR3 DNA is TGTGCCAGCAGTTTTGGAATCGTAGCGGGGGCCAAGGACACCGGGGAGCTGTTTTTT. Protein product: CASSFGIVAGAKDTGELFF.

CDR3 coding DNA: TGTGCCAGCAGCCAGGACAGGGGCCACTACAATGAGCAGTTCTTC. Protein: CASSQDRGHYNEQFF. The chain uses TRBV6-5 and TRBJ2-1; 9 bases map to TRBD1. Germline assignment: CDR1 MNHEY and CDR2 SVGAGI. With 6 bases clipped from V and 3 bases from J, the junction kept 6 bases outside the gene matches. This CDR3 spans 15 amino acids.

The V gene is TRBV28, the J gene TRBJ2-1; TRBD2 is a possible D gene (6 bases). V was clipped by 5 bases and J by 12 bases, with 20 bases between them. This CDR3 has 14 amino acids. Germline V CDR1 and CDR2: MDHEN, SYDVKM. CDR3 sequence reads: CASSTSLGAGGQFF. The DNA of the CDR3 is TGTGCCAGCAGTACCAGCTTGGGAGCGGGCGGGCAGTTCTTC.

This clone was seen only once. V and J are TRBV5-6 and TRBJ1-5; TRBD1 is a possible D gene (5 bases). The germline V gene encodes CDR1 SGHDT and CDR2 YYEEEE. V was shortened by 1 base and J by 3 bases, with 11 bases between the two germline ends. The length of the CDR3 is 15 residues. The CDR3 reads CASSLRQGLNQPQHF. The CDR3 coding sequence is TGTGCCAGCAGCTTGCGGCAGGGCCTCAATCAGCCCCAGCATTTT.

The chain recombines TRBV7-8 with TRBJ2-1; the match to TRBD2 covers 12 bases. V trimming: 10 bases; J trimming: 5 bases; junction bases outside the gene matches: 9. The CDR3 is 15 amino acids. In germline, CDR1 is SGHVS, CDR2 FQNEAQ. The CDR3 loop is CAIGGTSGSNNEQFF. The DNA of the CDR3 is TGTGCCATCGGCGGGACTAGCGGGTCTAACAATGAGCAGTTCTTC. Looking up the rest from reference TRBV7-8 and TRBJ2-1 gives the full variable domain: GAGVSQSPRYKVAKRGQDVALRCDPISGHVSLFWYQQALGQGPEFLTYFQNEAQLDKSGLPSDRFFAERPEGSVSTLKIQRTQQEDSAVYLCAIGGTSGSNNEQFFGPGTRLTVL.

The chain recombines TRBV4-2 with TRBJ1-1; 9 nucleotides line up with TRBD1. CDR3 length equals 18 residues. The trim removed 4 bases at V and 5 bases at J, leaving 17 bases unmatched. The germline V gene has CDR1 LGHNA and CDR2 YNFKEQ. This CDR3 is CASSPLEQGAQLRTEAFF. The CDR3 DNA sequence: TGTGCCAGCAGCCCCTTGGAACAGGGGGCGCAATTAAGGACTGAAGCTTTCTTT.

This sequence joins TRBV9 and TRBJ2-7; 8 bases align to TRBD2. Trimming took 4 bases from V and 7 from J; bases not matched to a gene: 10. Germline loops: CDR1 SGDLS, CDR2 YYNGEE. The CDR3 is 14 residues long. The CDR3: CASSPRGGSGEQYF. CDR3 DNA sequence: TGTGCCAGCAGCCCCCGGGGGGGAAGTGGGGAGCAGTACTTC. Complete variable domain (other parts from reference TRBV9 and TRBJ2-7): DSGVTQTPKHLITATGQRVTLRCSPRSGDLSVYWYQQSLDQGLQFLIQYYNGEERAKGNILERFSAQQFPDLHSELNLSSLELGDSALYFCASSPRGGSGEQYFGPGTRLTVT.

The rearrangement links TRBV7-9 to TRBJ2-2, with 9 bases matching TRBD2. The CDR3 has 15 amino acids. The germline gives CDR1 SEHNR, CDR2 FQNEAQ (reference sequence). Losses at the gene ends were 5 bases for V and 4 bases for J; bases not matched to a gene: 5. DNA for the CDR3: TGTGCCAGCAGCGGTAGCGGGAGATCCACCGGGGAGCTGTTTTTT. As protein: CASSGSGRSTGELFF. Combining the CDR3 with reference TRBV7-9 and TRBJ2-2 gives the whole variable domain DTGVSQNPRHKITKRGQNVTFRCDPISEHNRLYWYRQTLGQGPEFLTYFQNEAQLEKSRLLSDRFSAERPKGSFSTLEIQRTEQGDSAMYLCASSGSGRSTGELFFGEGSRLTVL.

The J gene is TRBJ2-3, the V gene TRBV6-1; D may be TRBD1 (5 bases). Germline V gene sequence: CDR1 MNHNS, CDR2 SASEGT. CDR3 length: 13 amino acids. Trimming pared 2 bases from V and 4 bases from J, leaving 7 bases between. Written as DNA, the CDR3 is TGTGCCAGCAGTGAAAGGGGCCCAGATACGCAGTATTTT. It codes for CASSERGPDTQYF.

The V call is TRBV5-1, the J call TRBJ2-3; TRBD2 agrees at 10 bases. Unmatched junction bases numbered 1, after V lost 0 bases and J lost 3 bases. The CDR3 is 15 residues long. Germline CDR1 reads SGHRS; CDR2 reads YFSETQ. Here the CDR3 reads CASSLEGLATDTQYF. The CDR3 DNA reads TGCGCCAGCAGCTTGGAGGGACTAGCGACAGATACGCAGTATTTT.

The chain is built from TRBV12-2 and TRBJ2-1; the DNA was not used to check the table's D call, TRBD2. TRBV12-2 is a recognized pseudogene. The CDR3 runs 16 residues. The CDR3 sequence is CASRYRTSGGGNEQFF. The CDR3 DNA follows: TGTGCAAGTCGCTACCGAACTAGCGGGGGAGGCAATGAGCAGTTCTTC.

The rearrangement links TRBV28 to TRBJ2-7; 7 nucleotides agree with TRBD1. V was clipped by 6 bases and J by 9 bases; unmatched bases: 17. This CDR3 contains 15 residues. Per the germline V gene, CDR1 is MDHEN and CDR2 is SYDVKM. The CDR3 sequence: CASSRGTDRGGGQYF. CDR3 nucleotides: TGTGCCAGCAGCCGAGGGACAGACAGAGGTGGGGGGCAGTACTTC.

This clone has more than one count but fewer than ten. The chain combines TRBV4-3 with TRBJ2-7, with D perhaps matching TRBD2 (6 bases). Between the trimmed V and J ends, which lost 0 bases and 5 bases, there was a span of 17 bases. Germline-derived CDR1 and CDR2 are LGHNA and YSLEER. There are 16 residues in the CDR3. The CDR3: CASSQDMGQGGNEQYF. CDR3 in DNA: TGCGCCAGCAGCCAAGATATGGGGCAGGGAGGCAACGAGCAGTACTTC.